The 27 T cell receptor beta chains reported below all come from one sample, sequenced in a study of blood T cells in healthy people across ages. The second PCR ran roughly 6 to 11 cycles with a sample-barcoded 5' primer and J-beta primers. TCRdb passed the 5' RACE reads through MiXCR, listing each CDR3 protein once. The repertoire holds approximately 800,000 distinct CDR3 sequences, with roughly 50% as singletons. Sequenced sample: blood. All receptors derive from a man younger than 40 in good health.

The chain is built from TRBV7-2 and TRBJ1-4; tentatively, D is TRBD1 (5 bases). The CDR3 is 17 residues long. V shed 3 bases and J shed 2 bases, with 16 bases lying between them. The germline V gene has CDR1 SGHTA and CDR2 FQGNSA. In nucleotides, the CDR3 is TGTGCCAGCAGCTTCCCCAAGGAGGGGCTCACTAATGAAAAACTGTTTTTT. This gives the protein CASSFPKEGLTNEKLFF.

In DNA form, the CDR3 reads TGCAGCGTTCAAGGGACAGGGTGGAACACTGAAGCTTTCTTT. This translates into CSVQGTGWNTEAFF. This chain connects TRBV29-1 to TRBJ1-1; 9 bases agree with TRBD1. Trimming at V came to 5 bases and at J to 1 base, leaving 5 bases not matched to a gene. Germline V CDR1 and CDR2: SQVTM, ANQGSEA. The CDR3 totals 14 residues.

This rearrangement joins TRBV6-4 to TRBJ1-5; D not resolved. There are 13 residues in the CDR3. V lost 6 bases to trimming and J lost 7 bases, with 13 bases between them. From germline, CDR1 is MRHNA and CDR2 SNTAGT. The CDR3 here is CASSAEEGQPQHF. CDR3 DNA: TGTGCCAGCAGCGCGGAAGAGGGCCAGCCCCAGCATTTT.

The rearrangement links TRBV27 to TRBJ1-1; TRBD1 agrees at 9 bases. This CDR3 has 13 residues. In germline, CDR1 is MNHEY, CDR2 SMNVEV (reference sequence). The ends lost 4 bases at V and 11 bases at J; junction bases unmatched: 8. CDR3 nucleotide sequence: TGTGCCAGCAGTTCCACAGGGGGCTGGGAGGCTTTCTTT. Translating it yields CASSSTGGWEAFF.

This clonotype was seen a few times. The genes are TRBV12-3 or TRBV12-4 and TRBJ2-3; TRBD2 might be the D (6 bases). This CDR3 comprises 14 residues. The V gene lost 5 bases and the J gene lost 5 bases, with 14 bases spanning the gap. The CDR3 nucleotides are TGTGCCAGCAGTGGCGGGGTGACCGGAGATACGCAGTATTTT. Its protein product is CASSGGVTGDTQYF.

The chain is built from TRBV20-1 and TRBJ1-2; D perhaps matches TRBD1 (6 bases). This CDR3 is built from 14 residues. Trimming pared 0 bases from V and 5 bases from J, leaving 13 bases between. The V gene's germline CDR1 is DFQATT and CDR2 SNEGSKA (reference sequence). CDR3 amino acids: CSAREPTGIYGYTF. CDR3 sequence (DNA): TGCAGTGCTAGAGAACCAACAGGGATTTATGGCTACACCTTC.

In its sample, this clonotype was seen a few times. The gene calls are TRBV7-2 and TRBJ2-5, with D possibly being TRBD1 or TRBD2 (5 bases each). V was pared by 5 bases and J by 3 bases, with 13 bases between. The CDR3 sequence is 14 residues long. Germline V gene sequence: CDR1 SGHTA, CDR2 FQGNSA. The CDR3 here is CASSRSGTKETQYF. The CDR3 DNA is TGTGCCAGCAGCCGTTCGGGGACGAAAGAGACCCAGTACTTC.

The chain is built from TRBV12-3 or TRBV12-4 and TRBJ1-2; D ambiguous. The CDR3 sequence is 16 residues long. Trimming took 5 bases from V and 2 from J, leaving 18 bases between them. The CDR3, as DNA: TGTGCCAGCAGTACACCACTAGGCCCGGGGAACTATGGCTACACCTTC. Amino acids: CASSTPLGPGNYGYTF.

The chain has TRBV20-1 and TRBJ2-7; TRBD2 matches at 7 bases. Trimming removed 2 bases from V and 0 bases from J; junction bases left unmatched: 4. The CDR3 is 14 residues long. Germline V gene data show CDR1 as DFQATT and CDR2 as SNEGSKA (reference sequence). The CDR3 sequence is CSARRLAASYEQYF. The CDR3 nucleotides read TGCAGTGCTAGACGTCTAGCGGCCTCCTACGAGCAGTACTTC.

The CDR3 spells CASSLGSPGELFF. The CDR3 coding sequence is TGTGCCAGCAGCTTAGGCAGCCCCGGGGAGCTGTTTTTT. This chain links TRBV4-2 with TRBJ2-2; D is unresolved. The germline V gene has CDR1 LGHNA and CDR2 YNFKEQ. The CDR3 has 13 amino acids. The V end was cut by 5 bases, the J end by 6 bases, with 10 bases between.

This clonotype was seen only a few times. The chain joins TRBV4-2 to TRBJ1-2; a weak D match, TRBD1 (6 bases). The germline V gene has CDR1 LGHNA and CDR2 YNFKEQ. This CDR3 is 14 amino acids long. V dropped 4 bases and J dropped 2 bases, with 11 bases sitting between them. The CDR3 loop reads CASSPNRANYGYTF. The DNA of the CDR3 is TGTGCCAGCAGCCCCAACAGGGCGAACTATGGCTACACCTTC.

With regard to this clonotype: A much larger clonotype is one base distant, so this may be a read error. The chain uses TRBV29-1 and TRBJ2-7; the D gene could be TRBD1 or TRBD2 (7 bases each). The CDR3 is 15 amino acids. The germline gives CDR1 SQVTM, CDR2 ANQGSEA. V was trimmed by 3 bases and J by 7 bases, leaving 22 bases between them. CDR3 region: CSVDRQGGIYNEQYF. The CDR3 DNA reads TGCAGCGTTGACCGACAGGGAGGGATCTACAATGAGCAGTACTTC.

This clonotype appeared once. The chain couples TRBV29-1 to TRBJ2-1; TRBD1 matches at 8 bases. Germline CDR1 reads SQVTM; CDR2 reads ANQGSEA. CDR3 length: 13 residues. The V gene end was trimmed by 4 bases and the J gene end by 5 bases; junction bases not matched to a gene: 4. CDR3 sequence (DNA): TGCAGCGTTGGGGACAGGCCCAACAATGAGCAGTTCTTC. This encodes CSVGDRPNNEQFF.

The chain carries TRBV4-3 and TRBJ2-7; D possibly corresponds to TRBD2 (6 bases). Trimming pared 0 bases from V and 7 bases from J, leaving 16 bases between. The CDR3 covers 15 residues. The germline V gene encodes CDR1 LGHNA and CDR2 YSLEER. The chain's CDR3 is CASSQDSGSWNEQYF. The CDR3 nucleotides are TGCGCCAGCAGCCAAGATAGCGGAAGTTGGAATGAGCAGTACTTC.

The J gene is TRBJ2-4, the V gene TRBV5-1; 9 nucleotides line up with TRBD1. Losses at the gene ends were 9 bases for V and 0 bases for J; bases not matched to a gene: 4. This CDR3 region has 14 residues. Germline-derived CDR1 and CDR2 are SGHRS and YFSETQ. The CDR3 DNA follows: TGCGCCAACGGACAGGGGCTAGCCAAAAACATTCAGTACTTC. Its protein is CANGQGLAKNIQYF.

This clonotype appeared once. The CDR3 is CASSQDTGNYQETQYF. As DNA, the CDR3 is TGTGCCAGCAGCCAAGATACAGGGAACTACCAAGAGACCCAGTACTTC. The rearrangement joins TRBV3-1 to TRBJ2-5; D is possibly TRBD1 (6 bases). The germline CDR1 and CDR2 sequences are LGHDT and YNNKEL (reference sequence). V lost 0 bases to trimming and J lost 0 bases, with 11 bases between them. The CDR3 covers 16 residues.

The chain carries TRBV21-1 and TRBJ1-6; TRBD1 was called by the table and not checked on the DNA. TRBV21-1 is a pseudogene segment. This CDR3 is 13 amino acids long. CDR3 DNA: TGTGCCACCCCGGGGGGCAGCGCTTCACCCCTCCACTTT. This translates into CATPGGSASPLHF.

The chain is built from TRBV20-1 and TRBJ2-5, with D hard to call. The J call could be wrong; TRBJ2-7 is a better fit for the DNA end. CDR3 length equals 14 residues. Germline CDR1 DFQATT, CDR2 SNEGSKA (reference sequence). The DNA for the CDR3 is TGCAGTGCGCGGCTTGGGTCATCCCGAAGCGAGCAGTACTTC. Amino acids: CSARLGSSRSEQYF.

The genes are TRBV3-1 and TRBJ1-2; D is unresolved. Germline loops: CDR1 LGHDT, CDR2 YNNKEL (reference sequence). The CDR3 consists of 14 residues. Deletions cut 0 bases from V and 5 bases from J, with 10 bases between. The CDR3 loop reads CASSQDTVGYGYTF. CDR3 bases: TGTGCCAGCAGCCAAGATACGGTGGGATATGGCTACACCTTC.

The chain carries TRBV7-6 and TRBJ2-6; D is unclear. The germline V gene encodes CDR1 SGHVS and CDR2 FNYEAQ. The V end lost 1 base, the J end lost 0 bases, and 13 bases lay between the germline ends. This CDR3 comprises 18 residues. The chain's CDR3 is CASSLGPDPISGANVLTF. In DNA form, the CDR3 reads TGTGCCAGCAGCTTAGGCCCAGACCCTATCTCTGGGGCCAACGTCCTGACTTTC. Based on the CDR3 plus reference TRBV7-6 and TRBJ2-6, the full variable domain is GAGVSQSPRYKVTKRGQDVALRCDPISGHVSLYWYRQALGQGPEFLTYFNYEAQQDKSGLPNDRFSAERPEGSISTLTIQRTEQRDSAMYRCASSLGPDPISGANVLTFGAGSRLTVL.

V gene TRBV9 combines with J gene TRBJ2-1; a weak D match, TRBD2 (7 bases). With 0 bases removed from V and 8 bases from J, the gap between germline ends came to 21 bases. The CDR3 has 17 amino acids. Germline V gives CDR1 SGDLS, CDR2 YYNGEE. As DNA, the CDR3 is TGTGCCAGCAGCGTAGGAGAGGGGGAGGGCTTGGTCCATGAGCAGTTCTTC. It specifies CASSVGEGEGLVHEQFF.

This clonotype has a handful of counts. A junction boundary mismatches the germline segment, possibly from a read error. This chain connects TRBV7-2 to TRBJ2-3; possible D gene TRBD1, 5 bases. This CDR3 is built from 16 residues. Looked up from germline, CDR1 is SGHTA and CDR2 is FQGNSA. CDR3 sequence (DNA): TGTGCCAGCAGCCCCGGTCACAGGCACTCCACAGATACACAGTATTTT. This translates into CASSPGHRHSTDTQYF.

The chain carries TRBV10-3 and TRBJ2-5; 9 positions match TRBD1. The CDR3 runs to 13 residues. J lost 7 bases, V lost 5 bases, and 5 bases had no gene match. Germline V gene sequence: CDR1 ENHRY, CDR2 SYGVKD. This chain's CDR3 is CAISNRGPGTQYF. The CDR3 DNA is TGTGCCATCAGTAACAGGGGGCCGGGGACCCAGTACTTC.

This clonotype was detected only a few times. The CDR3 sequence: CSASYVAGDEQYF. In nucleotides, the CDR3 is TGCAGTGCTAGTTATGTAGCCGGGGACGAGCAGTACTTC. The chain combines TRBV20-1 with TRBJ2-7; possibly TRBD2 for D (5 bases). The CDR3 has 13 residues. CDR1 and CDR2 (germline): DFQATT, SNEGSKA (reference sequence). Trimming took 3 bases from V and 5 from J, leaving 14 bases between them.

V usage is TRBV11-2 and J usage is TRBJ2-5, with TRBD2 as a possible D gene (6 bases). The CDR3 is 15 amino acids. Germline V gene lookup returns CDR1 SGHAT and CDR2 FQNNGV. The ends were cut back, 3 bases at V and 11 bases at J, with 22 bases in the middle. The CDR3 bases are TGTGCCAGCAGCTTCGACGGGGGTCCCTACAATGAGCAGTACTTC. It codes for CASSFDGGPYNEQYF.

This clonotype appeared a single time. The chain has TRBV2 and TRBJ2-2; no clear D gene. This CDR3 spans 16 amino acids. Trimming removed 1 base from V and 4 bases from J, with 13 bases in between. CDR1 is SNHLY and CDR2 is FYNNEI in the germline V gene. CDR3 residues: CASSEEIPAFTGELFF. The CDR3 DNA is TGTGCCAGCAGTGAAGAGATCCCCGCCTTCACCGGGGAGCTGTTTTTT.

The chain employs TRBV10-3 and TRBJ1-2; D is undetermined. Per the germline V gene, CDR1 is ENHRY and CDR2 is SYGVKD. Trimming took off 11 bases at V and 1 base at J, with 17 bases between the two ends. CDR3 length: 14 amino acids. This chain's CDR3 is CAVLPSTGNYGYTF. In nucleotides, the CDR3 is TGTGCCGTCCTCCCCTCGACCGGTAACTATGGCTACACCTTC.